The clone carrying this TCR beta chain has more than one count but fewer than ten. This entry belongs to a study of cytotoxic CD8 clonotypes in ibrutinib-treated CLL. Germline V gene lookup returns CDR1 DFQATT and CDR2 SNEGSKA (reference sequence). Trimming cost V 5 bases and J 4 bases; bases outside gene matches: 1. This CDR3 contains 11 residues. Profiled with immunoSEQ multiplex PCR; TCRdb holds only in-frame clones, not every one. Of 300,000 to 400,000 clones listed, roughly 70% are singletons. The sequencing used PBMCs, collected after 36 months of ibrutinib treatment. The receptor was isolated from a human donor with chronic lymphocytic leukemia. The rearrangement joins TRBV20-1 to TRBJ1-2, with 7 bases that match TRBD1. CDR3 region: CSASGGYGYTF. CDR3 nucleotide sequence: TGCAGTGCTTCAGGGGGCTATGGCTACACCTTC.